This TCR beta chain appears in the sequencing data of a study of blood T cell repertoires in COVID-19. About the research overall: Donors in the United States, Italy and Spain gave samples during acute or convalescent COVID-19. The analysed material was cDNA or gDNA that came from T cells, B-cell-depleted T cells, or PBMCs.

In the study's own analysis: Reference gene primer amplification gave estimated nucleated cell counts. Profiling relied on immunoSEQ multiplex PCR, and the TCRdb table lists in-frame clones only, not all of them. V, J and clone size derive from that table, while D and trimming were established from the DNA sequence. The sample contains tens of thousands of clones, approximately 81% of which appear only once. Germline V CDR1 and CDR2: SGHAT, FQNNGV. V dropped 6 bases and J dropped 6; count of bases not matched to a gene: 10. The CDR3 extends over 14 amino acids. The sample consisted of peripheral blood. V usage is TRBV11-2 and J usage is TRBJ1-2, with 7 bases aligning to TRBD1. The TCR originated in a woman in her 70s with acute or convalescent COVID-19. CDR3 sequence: CASRPTGTLDGYTF. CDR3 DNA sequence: TGTGCCAGCAGACCGACAGGGACTTTAGATGGCTACACCTTC.